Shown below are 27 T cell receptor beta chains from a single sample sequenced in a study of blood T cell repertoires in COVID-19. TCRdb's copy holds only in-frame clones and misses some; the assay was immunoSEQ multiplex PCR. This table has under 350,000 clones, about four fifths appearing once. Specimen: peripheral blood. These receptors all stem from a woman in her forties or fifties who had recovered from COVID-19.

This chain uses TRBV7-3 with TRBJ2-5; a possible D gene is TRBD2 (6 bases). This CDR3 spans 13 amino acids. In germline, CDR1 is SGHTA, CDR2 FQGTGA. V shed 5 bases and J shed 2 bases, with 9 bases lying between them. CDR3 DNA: TGTGCCAGCAGCGGAGGGTATCAAGAGACCCAGTACTTC. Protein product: CASSGGYQETQYF.

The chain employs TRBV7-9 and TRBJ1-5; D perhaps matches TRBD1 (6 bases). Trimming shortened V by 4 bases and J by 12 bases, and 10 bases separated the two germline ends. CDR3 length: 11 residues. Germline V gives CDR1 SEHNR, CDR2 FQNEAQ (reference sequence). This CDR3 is CASSSDSSQHF. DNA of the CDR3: TGTGCCAGCAGCTCGGACAGCAGCCAGCATTTT.

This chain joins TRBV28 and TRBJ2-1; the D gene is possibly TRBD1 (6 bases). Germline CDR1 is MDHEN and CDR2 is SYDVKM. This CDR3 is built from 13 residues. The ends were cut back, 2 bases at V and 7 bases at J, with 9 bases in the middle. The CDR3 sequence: CASSLPRGNEQFF. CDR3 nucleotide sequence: TGTGCCAGCAGTTTACCCAGGGGAAATGAGCAGTTCTTC.

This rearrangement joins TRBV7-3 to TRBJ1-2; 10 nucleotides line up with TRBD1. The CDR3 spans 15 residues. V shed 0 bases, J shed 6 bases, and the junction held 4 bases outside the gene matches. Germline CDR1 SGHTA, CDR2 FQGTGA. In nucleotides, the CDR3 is TGTGCCAGCAGCTTAACGACAGGGGGCGGGCATGGCTACACCTTC. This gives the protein CASSLTTGGGHGYTF.

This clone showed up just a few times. The CDR3 nucleotides are TGTGCCACCAGCAGTGGGAGGGGCCCGCAGTCCCAGTACTTC. It yields the protein CATSSGRGPQSQYF. The rearrangement links TRBV15 to TRBJ2-5; 7 nucleotides align to TRBD2. Germline V gene lookup returns CDR1 LNHNV and CDR2 YYDKDF (reference sequence). This CDR3 comprises 14 residues. V lost 3 bases, J lost 9 bases, and 10 bases stayed unmatched.

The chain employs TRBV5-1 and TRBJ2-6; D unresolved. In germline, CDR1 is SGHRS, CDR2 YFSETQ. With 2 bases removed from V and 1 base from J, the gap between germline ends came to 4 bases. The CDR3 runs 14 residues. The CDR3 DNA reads TGCGCCAGCAGCTTACTTTCTGGGGCCAACGTCCTGACTTTC. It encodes CASSLLSGANVLTF. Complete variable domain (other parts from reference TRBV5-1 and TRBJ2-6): KAGVTQTPRYLIKTRGQQVTLSCSPISGHRSVSWYQQTPGQGLQFLFEYFSETQRNKGNFPGRFSGRQFSNSRSEMNVSTLELGDSALYLCASSLLSGANVLTFGAGSRLTVL.

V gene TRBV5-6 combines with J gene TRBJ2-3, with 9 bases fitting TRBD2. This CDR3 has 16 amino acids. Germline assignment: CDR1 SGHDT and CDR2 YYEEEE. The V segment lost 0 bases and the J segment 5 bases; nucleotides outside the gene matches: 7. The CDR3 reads CASSLERLAGRDTQYF. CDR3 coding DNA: TGTGCCAGCAGCTTGGAAAGGCTAGCGGGGAGAGATACGCAGTATTTT.

The CDR3 here is CASSWDRDEQYF. CDR3 coding DNA: TGTGCCAGCAGTTGGGACAGGGACGAGCAGTACTTC. The chain joins TRBV12-3 or TRBV12-4 to TRBJ2-7; TRBD1 matches at 9 bases. Trimming removed 4 bases from V and 5 bases from J; junction bases left unmatched: 0. This CDR3 has 12 amino acids.

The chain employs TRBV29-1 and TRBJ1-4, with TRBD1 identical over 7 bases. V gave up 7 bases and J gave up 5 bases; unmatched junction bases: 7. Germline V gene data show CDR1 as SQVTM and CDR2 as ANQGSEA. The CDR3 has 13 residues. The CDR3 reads CSARGIGNEKLFF. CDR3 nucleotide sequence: TGCAGCGCCAGGGGGATAGGGAATGAAAAACTGTTTTTT.

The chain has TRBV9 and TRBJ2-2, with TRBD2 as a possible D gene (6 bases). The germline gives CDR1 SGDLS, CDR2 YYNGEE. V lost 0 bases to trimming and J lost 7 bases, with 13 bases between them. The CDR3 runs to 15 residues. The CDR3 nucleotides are TGTGCCAGCAGCGTAGGCGGGTTGGGAGGCGGGGAGCTGTTTTTT. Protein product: CASSVGGLGGGELFF.

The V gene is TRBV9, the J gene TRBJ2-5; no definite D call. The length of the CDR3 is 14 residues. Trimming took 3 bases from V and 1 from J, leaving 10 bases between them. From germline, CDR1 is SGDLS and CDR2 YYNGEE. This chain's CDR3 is CASSGTNPQETQYF. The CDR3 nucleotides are TGTGCCAGCAGCGGTACAAATCCCCAAGAGACCCAGTACTTC.

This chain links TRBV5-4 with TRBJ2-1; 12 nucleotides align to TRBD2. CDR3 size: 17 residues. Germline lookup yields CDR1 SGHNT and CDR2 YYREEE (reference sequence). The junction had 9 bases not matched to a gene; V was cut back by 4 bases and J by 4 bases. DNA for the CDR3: TGTGCCAGCAGCCCCCGGACTAGCGGGATCACTTACAATGAGCAGTTCTTC. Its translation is CASSPRTSGITYNEQFF.

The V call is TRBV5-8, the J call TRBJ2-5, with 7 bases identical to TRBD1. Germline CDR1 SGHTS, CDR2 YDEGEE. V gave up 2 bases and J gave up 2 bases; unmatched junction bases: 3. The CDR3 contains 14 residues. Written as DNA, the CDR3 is TGTGCCAGCAGCTTAGGGACAGCTCAAGAGACCCAGTACTTC. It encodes CASSLGTAQETQYF.

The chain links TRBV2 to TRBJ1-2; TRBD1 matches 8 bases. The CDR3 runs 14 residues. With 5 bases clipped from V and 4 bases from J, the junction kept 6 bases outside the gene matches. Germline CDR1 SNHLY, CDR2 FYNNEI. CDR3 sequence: CASSRDRLGYGYTF. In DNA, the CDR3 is TGTGCCAGCAGTAGGGACAGGTTAGGCTATGGCTACACCTTC.

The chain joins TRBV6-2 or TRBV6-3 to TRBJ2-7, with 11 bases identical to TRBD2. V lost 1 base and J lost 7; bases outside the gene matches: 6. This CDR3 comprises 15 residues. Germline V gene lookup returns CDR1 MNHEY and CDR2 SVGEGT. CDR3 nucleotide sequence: TGTGCCAGCAGTTACTGGTCTAGCGGGAGGTATGAGCAGTACTTC. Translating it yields CASSYWSSGRYEQYF.

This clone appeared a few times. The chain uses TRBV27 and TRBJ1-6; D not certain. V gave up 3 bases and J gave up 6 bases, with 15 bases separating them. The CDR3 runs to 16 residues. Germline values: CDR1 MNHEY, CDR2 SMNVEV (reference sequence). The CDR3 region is CASSFQPDGLNSPLHF. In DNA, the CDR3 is TGTGCCAGCAGTTTCCAACCGGACGGACTTAATTCACCCCTCCACTTT.

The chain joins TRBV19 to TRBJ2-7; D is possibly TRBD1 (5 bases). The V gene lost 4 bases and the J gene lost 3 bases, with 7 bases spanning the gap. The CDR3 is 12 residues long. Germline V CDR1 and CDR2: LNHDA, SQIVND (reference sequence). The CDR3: CASSTQGYEQYF. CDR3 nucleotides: TGTGCCAGTAGTACCCAGGGCTACGAGCAGTACTTC.

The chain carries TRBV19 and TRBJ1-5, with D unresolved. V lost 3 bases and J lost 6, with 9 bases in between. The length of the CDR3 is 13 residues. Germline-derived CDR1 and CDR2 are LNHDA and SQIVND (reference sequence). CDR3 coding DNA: TGTGCCAGTAGTATCTTGGCTTCTCAGCCCCAGCATTTT. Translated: CASSILASQPQHF.

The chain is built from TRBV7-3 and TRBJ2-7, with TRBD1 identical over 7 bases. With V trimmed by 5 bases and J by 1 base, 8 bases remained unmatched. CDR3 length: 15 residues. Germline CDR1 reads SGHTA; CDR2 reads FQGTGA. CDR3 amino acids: CASSAGTASSYEQYF. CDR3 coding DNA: TGTGCCAGCAGCGCCGGGACAGCCTCTTCCTACGAGCAGTACTTC.

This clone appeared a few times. CDR3 bases: TGTGCCAGTAGTAAGGACAGGATGAACACTGAAGCTTTCTTT. This encodes CASSKDRMNTEAFF. The V call is TRBV19, the J call TRBJ1-1; TRBD1 aligns across 7 bases. J was trimmed by 0 bases and V by 4 bases; bases with no gene match: 2. Germline CDR1 LNHDA, CDR2 SQIVND (reference sequence). The CDR3 has 14 residues. Combining the CDR3 with reference TRBV19 and TRBJ1-1 gives the whole variable domain DGGITQSPKYLFRKEGQNVTLSCEQNLNHDAMYWYRQDPGQGLRLIYYSQIVNDFQKGDIAEGYSVSREKKESFPLTVTSAQKNPTAFYLCASSKDRMNTEAFFGQGTRLTVV.

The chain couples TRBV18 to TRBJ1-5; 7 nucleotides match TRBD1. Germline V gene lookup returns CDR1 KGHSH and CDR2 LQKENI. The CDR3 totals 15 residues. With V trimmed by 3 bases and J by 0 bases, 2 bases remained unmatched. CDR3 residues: CASSPQGDSNQPQHF. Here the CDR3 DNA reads TGTGCCAGCTCACCCCAGGGGGATAGCAATCAGCCCCAGCATTTT.

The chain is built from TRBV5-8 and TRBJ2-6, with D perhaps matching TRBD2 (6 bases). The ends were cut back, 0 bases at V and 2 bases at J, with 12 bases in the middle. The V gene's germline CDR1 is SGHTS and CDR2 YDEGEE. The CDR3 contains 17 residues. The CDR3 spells CASSLAWGDPGANVLTF. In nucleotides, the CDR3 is TGTGCCAGCAGCTTGGCTTGGGGGGACCCTGGGGCCAACGTCCTGACTTTC.

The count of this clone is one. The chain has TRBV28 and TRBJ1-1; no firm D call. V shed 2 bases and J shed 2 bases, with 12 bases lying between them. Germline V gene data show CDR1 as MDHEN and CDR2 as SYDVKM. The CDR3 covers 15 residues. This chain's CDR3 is CASSLSGAGNTEAFF. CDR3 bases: TGTGCCAGCAGTTTAAGCGGTGCGGGAAACACTGAAGCTTTCTTT.

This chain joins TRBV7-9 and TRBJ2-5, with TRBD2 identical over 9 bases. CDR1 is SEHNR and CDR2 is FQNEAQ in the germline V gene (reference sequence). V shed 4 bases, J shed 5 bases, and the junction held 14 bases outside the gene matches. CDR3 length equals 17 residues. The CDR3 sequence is CASSSPPWLAGRETQYF. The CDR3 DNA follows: TGTGCCAGCAGCTCCCCCCCCTGGCTAGCGGGGAGGGAGACCCAGTACTTC. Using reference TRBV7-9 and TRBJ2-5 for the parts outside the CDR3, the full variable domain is DTGVSQNPRHKITKRGQNVTFRCDPISEHNRLYWYRQTLGQGPEFLTYFQNEAQLEKSRLLSDRFSAERPKGSFSTLEIQRTEQGDSAMYLCASSSPPWLAGRETQYFGPGTRLLVL.

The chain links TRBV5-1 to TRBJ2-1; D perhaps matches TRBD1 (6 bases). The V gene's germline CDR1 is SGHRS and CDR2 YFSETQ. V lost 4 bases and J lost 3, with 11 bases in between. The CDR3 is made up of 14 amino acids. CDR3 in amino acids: CASSVGQNYNEQFF. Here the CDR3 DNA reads TGCGCCAGCAGCGTGGGACAAAACTACAATGAGCAGTTCTTC.

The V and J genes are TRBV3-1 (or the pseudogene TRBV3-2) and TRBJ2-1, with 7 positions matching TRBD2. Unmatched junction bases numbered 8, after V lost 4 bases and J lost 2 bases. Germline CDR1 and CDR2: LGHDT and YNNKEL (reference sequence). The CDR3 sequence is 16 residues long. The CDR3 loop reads CASSPQAGRTYNEQFF. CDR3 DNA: TGTGCCAGCAGCCCCCAAGCGGGGAGGACCTACAATGAGCAGTTCTTC.

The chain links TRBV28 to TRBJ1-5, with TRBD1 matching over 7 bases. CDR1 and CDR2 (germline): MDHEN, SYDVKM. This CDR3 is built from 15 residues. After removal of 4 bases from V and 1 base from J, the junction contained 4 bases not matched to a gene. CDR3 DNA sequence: TGTGCCAGCAGTTGGACAGGTTCAAGCAATCAGCCCCAGCATTTT. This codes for CASSWTGSSNQPQHF.